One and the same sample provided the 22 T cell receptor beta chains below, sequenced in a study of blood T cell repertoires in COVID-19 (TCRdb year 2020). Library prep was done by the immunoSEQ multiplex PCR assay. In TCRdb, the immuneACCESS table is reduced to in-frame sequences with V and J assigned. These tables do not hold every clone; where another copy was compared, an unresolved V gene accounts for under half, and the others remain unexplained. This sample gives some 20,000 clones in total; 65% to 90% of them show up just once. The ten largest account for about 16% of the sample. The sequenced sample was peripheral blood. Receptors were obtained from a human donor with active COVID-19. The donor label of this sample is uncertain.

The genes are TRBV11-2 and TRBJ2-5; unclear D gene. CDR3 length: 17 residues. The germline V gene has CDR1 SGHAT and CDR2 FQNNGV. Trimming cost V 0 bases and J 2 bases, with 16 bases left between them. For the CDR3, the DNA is TGTGCCAGCAGCTTAGATCTTTTAGTTACGAAACAAGAGACCCAGTACTTC. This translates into CASSLDLLVTKQETQYF.

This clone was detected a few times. CDR3 nucleotide sequence: TGTGCCAGCAGTGAGGCGGCAATTCGGAATTCACCCCTCCACTTT. Its protein is CASSEAAIRNSPLHF. This rearrangement joins TRBV6-1 to TRBJ1-6; D is unresolved. The CDR3 is made up of 15 amino acids. The V and J ends lost 3 bases and 7 bases respectively, with 13 bases between them. Germline V CDR1 and CDR2: MNHNS, SASEGT.

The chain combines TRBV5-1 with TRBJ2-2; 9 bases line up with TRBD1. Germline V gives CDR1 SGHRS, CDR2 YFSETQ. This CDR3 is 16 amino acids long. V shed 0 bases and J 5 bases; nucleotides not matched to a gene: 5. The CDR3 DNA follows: TGCGCCAGCAGCTTGGCGGGGACAGGGAGTACCGGGGAGCTGTTTTTT. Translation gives CASSLAGTGSTGELFF.

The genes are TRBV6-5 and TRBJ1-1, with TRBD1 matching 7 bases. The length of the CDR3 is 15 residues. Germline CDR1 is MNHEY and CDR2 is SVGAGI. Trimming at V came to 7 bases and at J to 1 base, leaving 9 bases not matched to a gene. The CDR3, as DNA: TGTGCCAGCACCCTCAGGCGGACAGGGAACACTGAAGCTTTCTTT. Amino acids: CASTLRRTGNTEAFF.

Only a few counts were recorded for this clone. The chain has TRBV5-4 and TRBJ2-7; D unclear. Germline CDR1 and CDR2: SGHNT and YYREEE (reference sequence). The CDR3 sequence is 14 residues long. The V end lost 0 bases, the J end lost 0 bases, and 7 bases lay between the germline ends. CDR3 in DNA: TGTGCCAGCAGCTTGGACTCGAGCTCCTACGAGCAGTACTTC. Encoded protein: CASSLDSSSYEQYF.

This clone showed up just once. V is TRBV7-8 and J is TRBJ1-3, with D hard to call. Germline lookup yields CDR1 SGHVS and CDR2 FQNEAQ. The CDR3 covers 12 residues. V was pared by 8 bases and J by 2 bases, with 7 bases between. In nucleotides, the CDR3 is TGTGCCAGCTTCGAGCCTGGAAACACCATATATTTT. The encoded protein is CASFEPGNTIYF.

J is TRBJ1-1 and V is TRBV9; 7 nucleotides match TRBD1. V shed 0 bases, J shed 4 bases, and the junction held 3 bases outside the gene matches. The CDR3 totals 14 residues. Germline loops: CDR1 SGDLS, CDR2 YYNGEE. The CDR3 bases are TGTGCCAGCAGCGTAGCTCAGGGGGGCACTGAAGCTTTCTTT. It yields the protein CASSVAQGGTEAFF.

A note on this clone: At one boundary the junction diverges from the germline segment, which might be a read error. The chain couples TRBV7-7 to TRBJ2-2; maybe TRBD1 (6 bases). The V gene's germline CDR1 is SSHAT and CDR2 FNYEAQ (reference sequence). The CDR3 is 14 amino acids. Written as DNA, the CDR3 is TGTGCTAGCAGCCAGGGACAATACACCGGGGAGCTGTTTTTT. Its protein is CASSQGQYTGELFF.

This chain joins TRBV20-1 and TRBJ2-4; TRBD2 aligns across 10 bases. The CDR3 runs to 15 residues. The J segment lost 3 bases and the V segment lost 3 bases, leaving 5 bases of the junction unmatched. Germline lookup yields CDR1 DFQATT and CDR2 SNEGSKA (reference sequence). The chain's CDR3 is CSASSGGPGKNIQYF. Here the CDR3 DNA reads TGCAGTGCTAGTAGCGGGGGGCCGGGCAAAAACATTCAGTACTTC.

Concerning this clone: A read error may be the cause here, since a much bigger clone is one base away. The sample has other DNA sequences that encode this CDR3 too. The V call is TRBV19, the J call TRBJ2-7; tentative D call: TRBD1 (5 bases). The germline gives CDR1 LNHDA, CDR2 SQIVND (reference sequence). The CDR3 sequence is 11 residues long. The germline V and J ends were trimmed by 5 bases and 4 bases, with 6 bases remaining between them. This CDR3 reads CASSHRYEQYF. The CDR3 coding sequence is TGTGCCAGTAGTCACAGGTACGAGCAGTACTTC.

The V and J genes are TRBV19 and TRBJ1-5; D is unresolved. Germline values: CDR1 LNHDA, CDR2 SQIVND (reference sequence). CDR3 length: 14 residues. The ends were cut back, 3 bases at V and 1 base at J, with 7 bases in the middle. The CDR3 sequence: CASSISGSNQPQHF. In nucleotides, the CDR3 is TGTGCCAGTAGTATTAGCGGGAGCAATCAGCCCCAGCATTTT.

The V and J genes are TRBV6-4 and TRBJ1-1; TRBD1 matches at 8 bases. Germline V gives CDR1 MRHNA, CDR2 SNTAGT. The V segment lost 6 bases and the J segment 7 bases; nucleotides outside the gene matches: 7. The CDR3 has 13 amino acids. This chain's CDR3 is CASRGTGENEAFF. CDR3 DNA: TGTGCCAGCAGAGGGACAGGTGAGAATGAAGCTTTCTTT.

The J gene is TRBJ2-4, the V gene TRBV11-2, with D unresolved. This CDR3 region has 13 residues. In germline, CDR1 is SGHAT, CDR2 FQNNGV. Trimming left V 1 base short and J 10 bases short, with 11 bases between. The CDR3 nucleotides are TGTGCCAGCAGCTTAGTGGCAGGATCAATTCAGTACTTC. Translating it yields CASSLVAGSIQYF.

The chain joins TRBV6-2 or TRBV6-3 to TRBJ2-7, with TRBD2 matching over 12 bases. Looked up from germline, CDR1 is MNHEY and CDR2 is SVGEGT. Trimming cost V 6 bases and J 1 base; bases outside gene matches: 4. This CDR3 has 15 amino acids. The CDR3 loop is CASSDGLAGSYEQYF. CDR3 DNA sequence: TGTGCCAGCAGCGACGGACTAGCGGGGTCCTACGAGCAGTACTTC.

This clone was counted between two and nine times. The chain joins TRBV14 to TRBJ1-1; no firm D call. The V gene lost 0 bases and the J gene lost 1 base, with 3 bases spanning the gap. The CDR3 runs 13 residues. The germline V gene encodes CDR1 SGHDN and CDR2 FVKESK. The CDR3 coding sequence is TGTGCCAGCAGCCAAGATCAGAACACTGAAGCTTTCTTT. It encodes CASSQDQNTEAFF.

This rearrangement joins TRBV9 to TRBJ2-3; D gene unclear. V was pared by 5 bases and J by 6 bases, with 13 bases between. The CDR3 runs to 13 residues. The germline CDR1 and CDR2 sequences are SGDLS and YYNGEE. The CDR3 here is CASRRTLRDTQYF. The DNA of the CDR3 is TGTGCCAGCAGACGAACCCTTCGGGATACGCAGTATTTT.

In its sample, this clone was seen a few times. CDR3 nucleotides: TGTGCCAGCAGCCAAGATCTAGTGGGTTTGAGCTACACCTTC. Translated: CASSQDLVGLSYTF. V and J are TRBV14 and TRBJ1-2; the D is unclear. Deletions cut 0 bases from V and 9 bases from J, with 14 bases between. CDR1 and CDR2 from the germline V gene are SGHDN and FVKESK. The CDR3 is 14 residues long.

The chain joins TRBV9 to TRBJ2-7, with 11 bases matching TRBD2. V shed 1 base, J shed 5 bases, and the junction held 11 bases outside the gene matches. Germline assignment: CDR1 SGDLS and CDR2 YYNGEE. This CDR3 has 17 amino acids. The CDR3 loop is CASSVKVPASGGHEQYF. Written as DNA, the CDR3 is TGTGCCAGCAGCGTAAAGGTTCCGGCTAGCGGGGGGCACGAGCAGTACTTC.

In DNA, the CDR3 is TGTGCCAGCTCACCCTCCCGGACTAGCGGGGGCTACGAGCAGTACTTC. Amino acid sequence: CASSPSRTSGGYEQYF. V is TRBV18 and J is TRBJ2-7, with 13 bases matching TRBD2. The CDR3 is 16 amino acids. Germline CDR1 KGHSH, CDR2 LQKENI. Trimming at V came to 3 bases and at J to 3 bases, leaving 5 bases not matched to a gene.

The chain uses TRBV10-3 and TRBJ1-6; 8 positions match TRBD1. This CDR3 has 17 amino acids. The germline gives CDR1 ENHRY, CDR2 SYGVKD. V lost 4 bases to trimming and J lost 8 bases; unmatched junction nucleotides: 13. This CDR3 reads CAISVQGAGRFDSPLHF. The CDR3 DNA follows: TGTGCCATCAGTGTTCAGGGGGCTGGTCGGTTTGATTCACCCCTCCACTTT.

CDR3: CASSQLTGTAGGGGYTF. The CDR3, as DNA: TGCGCCAGCAGCCAATTAACCGGGACAGCCGGGGGCGGGGGCTACACCTTC. The V call is TRBV4-3, the J call TRBJ1-2, with 7 bases identical to TRBD1. The germline V gene encodes CDR1 LGHNA and CDR2 YSLEER. This CDR3 is 17 amino acids long. J gave up 8 bases and V 2 bases, and 17 bases lay outside the gene matches.

CDR3 nucleotide sequence: TGTGCCAGCAGTGCAGACAGGGCACAAGAGACCCAGTACTTC. It is translated as CASSADRAQETQYF. The chain couples TRBV2 to TRBJ2-5; 7 bases are a match to TRBD1. In germline, CDR1 is SNHLY, CDR2 FYNNEI. There are 14 residues in the CDR3. V lost 4 bases to trimming and J lost 2 bases; unmatched junction nucleotides: 4.